This T cell receptor beta chain was observed in a study of cytomegalovirus exposure and HLA in healthy donors. Overall study results and limits: TCR beta chain V- and J-gene trimming was linked, in a later analysis, to a missense variant in DCLRE1C. Reportedly, fewer N-insertions than the approximately 650-donor mean appeared in an Asian-associated ancestry cluster in a later analysis.

Primers for the PCR totalled 60 Vbeta and 13 Jbeta. Repertoires were generated with immunoSEQ multiplex PCR, while TCRdb's copy carries only in-frame clones and drops some. The sample consists of more than 25,000 clones, 70% of them appearing once. With regard to this clone: No antigen is known for it.

Material: PBMCs. The receptor comes from a woman in her forties or fifties in good health and CMV-seronegative.

The CDR3 region is CASSHRGGPETQYF. Written as DNA, the CDR3 is TGTGCCAGCAGCCATCGGGGGGGCCCTGAGACCCAGTACTTC. This chain uses TRBV7-9 with TRBJ2-5; 8 bases line up with TRBD2. This CDR3 is 14 amino acids long. The V and J ends lost 5 bases and 5 bases, in that order; junction bases with no gene match: 7. CDR1 and CDR2 (germline): SEHNR, FQNEAQ (reference sequence).